This T cell receptor (beta chain) was retrieved from a study of shared clonotypes between healthy human individuals. The germline CDR1 and CDR2 sequences are KGHSH and LQKENI. The CDR3 extends over 17 amino acids. V lost 2 bases, J lost 2 bases, and 13 bases lay in between. Clones were sequenced by immunoSEQ multiplex PCR, and TCRdb holds only the in-frame ones, with some missing. The profile shows 450,000 to 500,000 clones, around 80% of them singletons. This clone occurred once. This chain uses TRBV18 with TRBJ2-6; tentative D call: TRBD1 (6 bases). The TCR was taken from a woman aged 40 to 50 in good health. Some clones in this sample may be carry-over from other donors' samples. The sequenced sample was PBMCs. DNA for the CDR3: TGTGCCAGCTCACCAAGACCTTACAGGGCTGGGGCCAACGTCCTGACTTTC. Amino acids: CASSPRPYRAGANVLTF.